This T cell receptor beta chain was identified during a study of a mutant IDH1 vaccine in newly diagnosed glioma. The overall study: Initiation of the vaccine course occurred 4-6 weeks after radiotherapy alone, or alongside temozolomide cycles. Therapy received beforehand was radiotherapy, temozolomide, or both, with most patients given both.

Only in-frame clones appear in the TCRdb table, and some are missing; sequencing was by immunoSEQ multiplex PCR. Of tens of thousands of clones listed, 80% to 85% are singletons. Time point denoted: week 5, during vaccination. Each dose delivered 300 ug of mutant IDH1 20-mer peptide subcutaneously with imiquimod. The V and J ends lost 5 bases and 1 base respectively, with 14 bases between them. The germline gives CDR1 MGHDK, CDR2 SYGVNS. The CDR3 loop spans 15 amino acids. Comment on this clone: Its antigen is unidentified.

Specimen: PBMCs, collected from a glioma patient whose treatment included an IDH1 peptide vaccine. The chain couples TRBV25-1 to TRBJ1-1; a weak D match, TRBD1 (5 bases). The TCR originated in a young man with glioma. In nucleotides, the CDR3 is TGTGCCAGCAGTAAACCGGGACTGGAGAACACTGAAGCTTTCTTT. Protein product: CASSKPGLENTEAFF.